This T cell receptor (beta chain) was observed in a study of blood T cell repertoires in COVID-19. Study in general: Samples of COVID-19 (acute and convalescent) were obtained from the United States, Italy and Spain. T cells, B-cell-depleted T cells, or PBMCs provided the cDNA or gDNA that served as material.

The V end lost 1 base, the J end lost 0 bases, and 13 bases lay between the germline ends. The CDR3 is made up of 17 amino acids. Germline lookup yields CDR1 LGHNT and CDR2 FRNRAP. Clones were read by immunoSEQ multiplex PCR, and TCRdb kept only the in-frame ones, dropping some. The sample has 150,000 to 200,000 clones, about 90% seen once; the top ten hold 9.5% to 13%. The Seattle patients, enrolled during active infection, were followed longitudinally. This chain links TRBV12-5 with TRBJ1-5; perhaps TRBD1 as D (5 bases). Material for sequencing was peripheral blood. This clonotype was sampled from a woman in her fifties or sixties with COVID-19, enrolled during active disease. CDR3 residues: CASGLAMTARSNQPQHF. The DNA for the CDR3 is TGTGCTAGTGGTTTGGCGATGACAGCGCGTAGCAATCAGCCCCAGCATTTT.